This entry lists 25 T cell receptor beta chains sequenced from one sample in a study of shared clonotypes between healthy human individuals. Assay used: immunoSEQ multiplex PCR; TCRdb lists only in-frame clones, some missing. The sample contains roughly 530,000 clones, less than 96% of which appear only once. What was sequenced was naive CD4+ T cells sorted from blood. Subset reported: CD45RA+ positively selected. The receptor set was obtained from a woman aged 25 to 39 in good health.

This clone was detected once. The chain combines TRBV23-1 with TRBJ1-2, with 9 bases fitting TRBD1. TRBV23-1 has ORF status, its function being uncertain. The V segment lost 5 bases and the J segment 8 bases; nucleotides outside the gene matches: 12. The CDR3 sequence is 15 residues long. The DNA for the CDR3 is TGCGCCAGCAGTGCGCCGGACAGGGGATCCGCCGGCTACACCTTC. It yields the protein CASSAPDRGSAGYTF.

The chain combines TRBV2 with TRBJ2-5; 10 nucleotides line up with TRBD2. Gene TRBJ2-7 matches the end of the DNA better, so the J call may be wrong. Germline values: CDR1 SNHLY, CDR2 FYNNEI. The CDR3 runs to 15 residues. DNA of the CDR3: TGTGCCAGCAGTGAAACTAGCGGGATCCCCTACGAGCAGTACTTC. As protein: CASSETSGIPYEQYF.

The CDR3 DNA is TGTGCCAGCAGCTTAGTTCAGGGGGAGACCCAGTACTTC. The encoded protein is CASSLVQGETQYF. The gene calls are TRBV7-2 and TRBJ2-5, with D perhaps matching TRBD1 (6 bases). The CDR3 is 13 amino acids. Germline V CDR1 and CDR2: SGHTA, FQGNSA. V dropped 1 base and J dropped 5 bases, with 8 bases sitting between them.

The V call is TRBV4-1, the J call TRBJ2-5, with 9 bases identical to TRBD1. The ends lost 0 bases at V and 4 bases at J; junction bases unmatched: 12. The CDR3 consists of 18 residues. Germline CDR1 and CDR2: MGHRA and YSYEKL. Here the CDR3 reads CASSQDTHDRGVLETQYF. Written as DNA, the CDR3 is TGCGCCAGCAGCCAAGATACCCACGACAGGGGGGTTTTAGAGACCCAGTACTTC.

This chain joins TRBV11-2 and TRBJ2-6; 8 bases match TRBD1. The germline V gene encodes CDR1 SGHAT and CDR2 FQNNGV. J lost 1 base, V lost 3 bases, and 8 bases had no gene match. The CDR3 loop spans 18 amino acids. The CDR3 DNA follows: TGTGCCAGCAGCTTTTCCGGGACAGGCCAATCTGGGGCCAACGTCCTGACTTTC. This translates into CASSFSGTGQSGANVLTF.

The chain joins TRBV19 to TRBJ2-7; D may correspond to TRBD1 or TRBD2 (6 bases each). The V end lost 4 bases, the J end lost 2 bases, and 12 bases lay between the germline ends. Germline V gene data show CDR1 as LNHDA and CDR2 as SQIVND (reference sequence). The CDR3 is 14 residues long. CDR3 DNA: TGTGCCAGTAGTACCGTCGGGGGCCCCTACGAGCAGTACTTC. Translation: CASSTVGGPYEQYF.

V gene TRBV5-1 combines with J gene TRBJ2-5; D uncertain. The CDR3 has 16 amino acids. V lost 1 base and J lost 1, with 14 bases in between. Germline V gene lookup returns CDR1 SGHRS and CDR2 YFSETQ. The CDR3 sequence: CASSLFVGRTQETQYF. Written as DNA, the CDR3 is TGCGCCAGCAGCTTGTTTGTGGGCCGAACCCAAGAGACCCAGTACTTC. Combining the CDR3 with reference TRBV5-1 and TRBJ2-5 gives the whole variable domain KAGVTQTPRYLIKTRGQQVTLSCSPISGHRSVSWYQQTPGQGLQFLFEYFSETQRNKGNFPGRFSGRQFSNSRSEMNVSTLELGDSALYLCASSLFVGRTQETQYFGPGTRLLVL.

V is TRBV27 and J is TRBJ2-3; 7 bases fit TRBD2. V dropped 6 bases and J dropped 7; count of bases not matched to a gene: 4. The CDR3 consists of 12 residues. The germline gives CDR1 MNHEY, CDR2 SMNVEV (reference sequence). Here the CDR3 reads CASRGSGYTQYF. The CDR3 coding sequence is TGTGCCAGCAGGGGTAGCGGGTATACGCAGTATTTT.

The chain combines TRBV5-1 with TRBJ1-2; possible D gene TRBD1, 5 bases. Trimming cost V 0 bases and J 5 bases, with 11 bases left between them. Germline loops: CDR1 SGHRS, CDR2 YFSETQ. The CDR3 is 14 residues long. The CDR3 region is CASSLGQPSYGYTF. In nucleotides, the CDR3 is TGCGCCAGCAGCTTGGGACAGCCCTCTTATGGCTACACCTTC.

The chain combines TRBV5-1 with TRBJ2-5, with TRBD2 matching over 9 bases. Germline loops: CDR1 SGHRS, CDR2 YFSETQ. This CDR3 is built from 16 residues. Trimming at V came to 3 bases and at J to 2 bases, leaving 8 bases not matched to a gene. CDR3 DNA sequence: TGCGCCAGCAGCTCACTGACTAGCGGACCTCAAGAGACCCAGTACTTC. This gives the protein CASSSLTSGPQETQYF.

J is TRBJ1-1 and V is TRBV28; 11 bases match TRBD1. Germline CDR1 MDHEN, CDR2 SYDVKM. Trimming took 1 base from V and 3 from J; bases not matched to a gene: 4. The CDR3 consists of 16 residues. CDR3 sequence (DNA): TGTGCCAGCAGTTTATTGGACAGGGGGCGGTACACTGAAGCTTTCTTT. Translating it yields CASSLLDRGRYTEAFF. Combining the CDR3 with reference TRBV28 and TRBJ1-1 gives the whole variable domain DVKVTQSSRYLVKRTGEKVFLECVQDMDHENMFWYRQDPGLGLRLIYFSYDVKMKEKGDIPEGYSVSREKKERFSLILESASTNQTSMYLCASSLLDRGRYTEAFFGQGTRLTVV.

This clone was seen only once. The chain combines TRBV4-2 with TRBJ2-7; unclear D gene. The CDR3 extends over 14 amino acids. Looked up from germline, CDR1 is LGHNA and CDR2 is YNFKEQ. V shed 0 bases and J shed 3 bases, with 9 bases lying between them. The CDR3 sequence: CASSQELRNYEQYF. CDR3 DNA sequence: TGTGCCAGCAGCCAAGAGTTGAGGAACTACGAGCAGTACTTC.

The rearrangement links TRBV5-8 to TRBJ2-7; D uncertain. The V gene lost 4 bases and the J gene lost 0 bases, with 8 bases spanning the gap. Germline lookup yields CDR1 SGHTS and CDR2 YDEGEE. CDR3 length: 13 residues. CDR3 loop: CASSTRHSYEQYF. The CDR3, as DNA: TGTGCCAGCAGCACCCGACACTCCTACGAGCAGTACTTC.

The CDR3 spells CASSENGQETQYF. The CDR3 nucleotides are TGTGCCAGCAGTGAAAACGGACAAGAGACCCAGTACTTC. J is TRBJ2-5 and V is TRBV6-1; D remains ambiguous. Between the trimmed V and J ends, which lost 2 bases and 2 bases, there was a span of 6 bases. Germline CDR1 MNHNS, CDR2 SASEGT. There are 13 residues in the CDR3.

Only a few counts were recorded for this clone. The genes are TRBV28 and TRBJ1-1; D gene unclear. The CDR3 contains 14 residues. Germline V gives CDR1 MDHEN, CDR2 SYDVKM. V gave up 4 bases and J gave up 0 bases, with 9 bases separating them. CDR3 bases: TGTGCCAGCAGTTCCCCCGGTTTGAACACTGAAGCTTTCTTT. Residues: CASSSPGLNTEAFF.

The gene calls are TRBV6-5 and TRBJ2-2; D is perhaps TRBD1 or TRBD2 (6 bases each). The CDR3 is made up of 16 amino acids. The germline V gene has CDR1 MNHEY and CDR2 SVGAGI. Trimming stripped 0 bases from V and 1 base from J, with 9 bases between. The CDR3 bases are TGTGCCAGCAGTTACTCAGGGGGAGGGAACACCGGGGAGCTGTTTTTT. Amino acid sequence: CASSYSGGGNTGELFF.

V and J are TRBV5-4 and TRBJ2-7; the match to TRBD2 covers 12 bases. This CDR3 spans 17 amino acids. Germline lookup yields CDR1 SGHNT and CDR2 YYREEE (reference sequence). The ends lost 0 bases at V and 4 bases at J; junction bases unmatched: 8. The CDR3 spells CASSLALAGGPRYEQYF. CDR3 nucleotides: TGTGCCAGCAGCTTGGCCCTAGCGGGAGGGCCGCGATACGAGCAGTACTTC.

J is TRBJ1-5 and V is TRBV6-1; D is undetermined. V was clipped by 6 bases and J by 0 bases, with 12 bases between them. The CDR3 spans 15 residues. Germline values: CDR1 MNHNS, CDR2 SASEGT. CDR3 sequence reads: CASRAPLGSNQPQHF. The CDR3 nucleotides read TGTGCCAGCAGAGCCCCCCTAGGTAGCAATCAGCCCCAGCATTTT.

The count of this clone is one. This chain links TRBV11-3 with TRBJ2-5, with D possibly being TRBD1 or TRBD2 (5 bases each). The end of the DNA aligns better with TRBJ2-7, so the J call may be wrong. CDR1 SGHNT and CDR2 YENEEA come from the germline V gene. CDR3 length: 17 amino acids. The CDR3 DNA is TGTGCCAGCAGCTTAGCACTCACTGGGGGAACTTCCTACGAGCAGTACTTC. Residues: CASSLALTGGTSYEQYF.

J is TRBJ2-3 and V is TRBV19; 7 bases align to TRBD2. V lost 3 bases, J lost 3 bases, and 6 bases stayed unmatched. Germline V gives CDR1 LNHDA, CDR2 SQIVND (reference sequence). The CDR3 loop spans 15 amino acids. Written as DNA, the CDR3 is TGTGCCAGTAGTATCGGACTAGTAAGGACAGATACGCAGTATTTT. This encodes CASSIGLVRTDTQYF.

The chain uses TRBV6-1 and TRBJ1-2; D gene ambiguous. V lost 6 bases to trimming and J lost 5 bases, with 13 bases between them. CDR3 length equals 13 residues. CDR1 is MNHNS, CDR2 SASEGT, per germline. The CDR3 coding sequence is TGTGCCAGCAGACTAGAGGGCCCTTATGGCTACACCTTC. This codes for CASRLEGPYGYTF.

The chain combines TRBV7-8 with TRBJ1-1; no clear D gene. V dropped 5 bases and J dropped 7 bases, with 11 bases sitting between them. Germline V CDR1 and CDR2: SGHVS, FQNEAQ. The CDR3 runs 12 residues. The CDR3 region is CASSITRHEAFF. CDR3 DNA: TGTGCCAGCAGCATCACACGGCATGAAGCTTTCTTT.

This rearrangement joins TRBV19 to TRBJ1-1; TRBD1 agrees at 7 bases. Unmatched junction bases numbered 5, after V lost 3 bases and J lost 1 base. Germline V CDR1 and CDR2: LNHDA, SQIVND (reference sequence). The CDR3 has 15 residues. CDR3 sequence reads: CASSIRWTGNTEAFF. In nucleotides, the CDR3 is TGTGCCAGTAGTATCCGATGGACAGGGAACACTGAAGCTTTCTTT.

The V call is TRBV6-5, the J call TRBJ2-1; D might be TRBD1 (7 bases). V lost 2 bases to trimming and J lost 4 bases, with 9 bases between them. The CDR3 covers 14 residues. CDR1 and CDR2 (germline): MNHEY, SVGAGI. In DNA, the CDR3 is TGTGCCAGCAGTTACGCGGGACAGTACAATGAGCAGTTCTTC. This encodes CASSYAGQYNEQFF.

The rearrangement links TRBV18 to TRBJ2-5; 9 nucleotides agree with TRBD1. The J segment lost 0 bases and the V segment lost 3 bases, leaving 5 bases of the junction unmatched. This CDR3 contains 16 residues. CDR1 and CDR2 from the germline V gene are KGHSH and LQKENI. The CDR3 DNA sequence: TGTGCCAGCTCACCTCTAGGGACAGGGCACCAAGAGACCCAGTACTTC. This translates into CASSPLGTGHQETQYF.